Shown below are 31 T cell receptor beta chains from a single sample sequenced in a study of T-cell reconstitution after alpha-beta-depleted transplantation in children. Unique molecular identifiers were used to barcode this TCRbeta library. MiXCR, applied by TCRdb to the PCR reads, yields one record per CDR3 protein. The sample shows 550,000 to 800,000 distinct CDR3 sequences, less than 15% of them seen only once. The sample consisted of PBMCs, taken before TCRalphabeta/CD19-depleted stem cell transplant. All receptors derive from a girl aged 2-9 years with congenital amegakaryocytic thrombocytopenia, due to receive a stem cell transplant.

This clonotype showed up many times. V gene TRBV20-1 combines with J gene TRBJ1-2; maybe TRBD1 (5 bases). V lost 0 bases and J lost 3, with 17 bases in between. Per the germline V gene, CDR1 is DFQATT and CDR2 is SNEGSKA (reference sequence). This CDR3 has 16 residues. The CDR3 is CSARERGPKVYYGYTF. The CDR3 DNA sequence: TGCAGTGCTAGAGAACGGGGCCCCAAAGTATACTATGGCTACACCTTC.

In its sample, this clonotype was seen a few times. This chain links TRBV10-2 with TRBJ1-1; tentative D call: TRBD1 (5 bases). The CDR3 runs to 15 residues. Germline values: CDR1 WSHSY, CDR2 SAAADI. V was cut by 2 bases and J by 0 bases, with 10 bases left in between. The DNA for the CDR3 is TGCGCCAGCAGTGAGGGGGGGGGGATGAACACTGAAGCTTTCTTT. Translated, it gives CASSEGGGMNTEAFF.

This clonotype was counted many times. The chain carries TRBV11-2 and TRBJ2-2; D not certain. The CDR3 totals 11 residues. CDR1 SGHAT and CDR2 FQNNGV come from the germline V gene. V dropped 5 bases and J dropped 8 bases, with 6 bases sitting between them. CDR3 DNA sequence: TGTGCCAGCAGCCACGCAGGGGAGCTGTTTTTT. The encoded protein is CASSHAGELFF.

This clonotype was counted only a few times. This chain links TRBV5-1 with TRBJ2-5; 7 nucleotides line up with TRBD1. V shed 1 base and J 4 bases; nucleotides not matched to a gene: 7. From germline, CDR1 is SGHRS and CDR2 YFSETQ. This CDR3 region has 15 residues. The CDR3 loop reads CASSLKGAPRETQYF. Here the CDR3 DNA reads TGCGCCAGCAGCTTGAAGGGGGCGCCCCGAGAGACCCAGTACTTC.

The V gene is TRBV12-3 or TRBV12-4, the J gene TRBJ2-6, with D possibly being TRBD2 (5 bases). The CDR3 extends over 15 amino acids. Trimming took off 5 bases at V and 7 bases at J, with 15 bases between the two ends. The CDR3 protein is CASSALGSRANVLTF. The CDR3 DNA reads TGTGCCAGCAGTGCACTAGGTTCAAGAGCCAACGTCCTGACTTTC.

The sample holds a few counts of this clonotype. The V gene is TRBV29-1, the J gene TRBJ2-5, with unresolved D. Trimming shortened V by 7 bases and J by 4 bases, and 13 bases separated the two germline ends. The CDR3 runs to 12 residues. Looked up from germline, CDR1 is SQVTM and CDR2 is ANQGSEA. The CDR3 coding sequence is TGCAGCGCAACCCGGACGCGAGAGACCCAGTACTTC. Protein: CSATRTRETQYF.

This clonotype was recorded at least ten times. This rearrangement joins TRBV20-1 to TRBJ2-1; 8 bases agree with TRBD2. V lost 3 bases to trimming and J lost 8 bases; unmatched junction nucleotides: 9. This CDR3 contains 14 residues. Per the germline V gene, CDR1 is DFQATT and CDR2 is SNEGSKA (reference sequence). CDR3 amino acids: CSASASGSLDEQFF. CDR3 in DNA: TGCAGTGCTAGTGCAAGCGGGAGTTTGGATGAGCAGTTCTTC.

The sample holds many counts of this clonotype. This chain links TRBV5-1 with TRBJ2-7, with D maybe TRBD2 (5 bases). Germline V gene lookup returns CDR1 SGHRS and CDR2 YFSETQ. This CDR3 comprises 16 residues. V lost 2 bases to trimming and J lost 5 bases, with 20 bases between them. Here the CDR3 DNA reads TGCGCCAGCAGCTTTCGCGCTAGGGAGTTGAGGGACGAGCAGTACTTC. Encoded protein: CASSFRARELRDEQYF.

This clonotype was found a few times. The V call is TRBV11-2, the J call TRBJ2-4; D gene unclear. V was cut by 1 base and J by 4 bases, with 8 bases left in between. CDR1 SGHAT and CDR2 FQNNGV come from the germline V gene. This CDR3 has 14 residues. DNA of the CDR3: TGTGCCAGCAGCTTAGTCCCAGAGAAAAACATTCAGTACTTC. It yields the protein CASSLVPEKNIQYF.

The gene calls are TRBV5-1 and TRBJ2-7, with no clear D. Deletions cut 5 bases from V and 2 bases from J, with 14 bases between. Looked up from germline, CDR1 is SGHRS and CDR2 is YFSETQ. This CDR3 has 14 residues. The CDR3 reads CASSPSSGAYEQYF. The CDR3 DNA is TGCGCCAGCAGTCCCTCCTCAGGAGCCTACGAGCAGTACTTC.

A remark on this clonotype: The junction differs from germline at one of its ends, possibly a read error. The chain combines TRBV5-4 with TRBJ2-2; TRBD2 is a possible D gene (5 bases). CDR3 length: 15 residues. Germline assignment: CDR1 SGHNT and CDR2 YYREEE (reference sequence). The CDR3 bases are TGTGCCAACAGCTTGGTGGGGAGGAACACCGGGGAGCTGTTTTTT. Translated, it gives CANSLVGRNTGELFF.

Worth noting for this clonotype: A much larger clone is a single base away; this may be a read error. In nucleotides, the CDR3 is TGTGCCAGCAGCTTCTACGGGGATGAAGCTTTCTTT. Its protein is CASSFYGDEAFF. The rearrangement links TRBV7-9 to TRBJ1-1; D remains ambiguous. Per germline, CDR1 SEHNR and CDR2 FQNEAQ (reference sequence). CDR3 length: 12 residues. The ends were cut back, 3 bases at V and 7 bases at J, with 9 bases in the middle.

Ten or more counts support this clonotype. CDR3: CSVEVDSSQFYEQYF. For the CDR3, the DNA is TGCAGCGTTGAAGTGGACTCCAGCCAGTTCTACGAGCAGTACTTC. The chain recombines TRBV29-1 with TRBJ2-7; perhaps TRBD2 as D (5 bases). V lost 1 base and J lost 3, with 16 bases in between. The CDR3 has 15 residues. Germline V gene data show CDR1 as SQVTM and CDR2 as ANQGSEA.

This clonotype was seen ten or more times. The V and J genes are TRBV7-2 and TRBJ2-7; weak D call: TRBD2 (5 bases). Germline CDR1 is SGHTA and CDR2 is FQGNSA. V dropped 8 bases and J dropped 0 bases, with 11 bases sitting between them. CDR3 length equals 13 residues. CDR3 sequence: CASQDSNSYEQYF. The CDR3 region has the DNA TGTGCCAGCCAGGACTCGAACTCCTACGAGCAGTACTTC. Filled out from reference TRBV7-2 and TRBJ2-7, the complete variable domain reads GAGVSQSPSNKVTEKGKDVELRCDPISGHTALYWYRQSLGQGLEFLIYFQGNSAPDKSGLPSDRFSAERTGGSVSTLTIQRTQQEDSAVYLCASQDSNSYEQYFGPGTRLTVT.

This clonotype has ten or more counts. V and J are TRBV10-3 and TRBJ2-1, with 14 bases aligning to TRBD2. This CDR3 comprises 19 residues. V lost 6 bases to trimming and J lost 2 bases; unmatched junction nucleotides: 12. The V gene's germline CDR1 is ENHRY and CDR2 SYGVKD. The CDR3: CAIRETGLAGVGPYNEQFF. The DNA for the CDR3 is TGTGCCATCAGGGAAACGGGACTAGCGGGAGTGGGGCCCTACAATGAGCAGTTCTTC.

V gene TRBV15 combines with J gene TRBJ2-1, with D possibly matching TRBD2 (7 bases). Trimming took 3 bases from V and 5 from J, leaving 17 bases between them. Germline V lookup: CDR1 LNHNV, CDR2 YYDKDF (reference sequence). The CDR3 is made up of 16 amino acids. The CDR3: CATSSRLGGGDNEQFF. CDR3 bases: TGTGCCACCAGCAGTCGTTTAGGGGGAGGGGACAATGAGCAGTTCTTC.

This clonotype was observed many times. The V and J genes are TRBV12-3 or TRBV12-4 and TRBJ2-5; a weak D match, TRBD2 (5 bases). The CDR3 extends over 13 amino acids. Trimming shortened V by 4 bases and J by 5 bases, and 11 bases separated the two germline ends. For the CDR3, the DNA is TGTGCCAGCAGTTCGCTAGCAGTGGAGACCCAGTACTTC. The encoded protein is CASSSLAVETQYF.

This clonotype has just one count. The genes are TRBV19 and TRBJ2-7; D unresolved. Germline V CDR1 and CDR2: LNHDA, SQIVND (reference sequence). The V and J ends lost 5 bases and 3 bases respectively, with 14 bases between them. This CDR3 spans 14 amino acids. The CDR3 nucleotides are TGTGCCAGTAGTCCGGCGGAGCTCTGCTACGAGCAGTACTTC. Its translation: CASSPAELCYEQYF.

This clonotype was picked up a small number of times. J is TRBJ2-2 and V is TRBV5-6; maybe TRBD1 (6 bases). CDR1 is SGHDT, CDR2 YYEEEE, per germline. The length of the CDR3 is 19 residues. V was cut by 0 bases and J by 4 bases, with 22 bases left in between. The CDR3 nucleotides read TGTGCCAGCAGCTTGGTATCAGGGGACCTCCTTTCTTCCACCGGGGAGCTGTTTTTT. Translated: CASSLVSGDLLSSTGELFF.

The chain uses TRBV5-1 and TRBJ2-1; 9 bases line up with TRBD2. V trimming: 4 bases; J trimming: 3 bases; junction bases outside the gene matches: 8. CDR3 length: 16 residues. Per the germline V gene, CDR1 is SGHRS and CDR2 is YFSETQ. This chain's CDR3 is CASSPTGSGSYNEQFF. The CDR3 DNA sequence: TGCGCCAGCAGCCCAACAGGTAGCGGGAGCTACAATGAGCAGTTCTTC. Filled out from reference TRBV5-1 and TRBJ2-1, the complete variable domain reads KAGVTQTPRYLIKTRGQQVTLSCSPISGHRSVSWYQQTPGQGLQFLFEYFSETQRNKGNFPGRFSGRQFSNSRSEMNVSTLELGDSALYLCASSPTGSGSYNEQFFGPGTRLTVL.

This clonotype was seen at least ten times. The gene calls are TRBV10-3 and TRBJ1-3; no firm D call. The CDR3 runs to 15 residues. Trimming removed 10 bases at V and 0 bases at J, with 16 bases between. Germline V lookup: CDR1 ENHRY, CDR2 SYGVKD. The CDR3 nucleotides read TGTGCCACGGGCAGGACGGCCAGCTCTGGAAACACCATATATTTT. Protein product: CATGRTASSGNTIYF.

This clonotype was seen ten or more times. The V and J genes are TRBV29-1 and TRBJ2-3; D gene uncertain. The CDR3 consists of 13 residues. Trimming stripped 6 bases from V and 6 bases from J, with 16 bases between. In germline, CDR1 is SQVTM, CDR2 ANQGSEA. CDR3 DNA: TGCAGCGTCGGACCCAGACTTGGGGATACGCAGTATTTT. Translation gives CSVGPRLGDTQYF.

The chain has TRBV4-1 and TRBJ2-1, with TRBD2 matching over 7 bases. Germline lookup yields CDR1 MGHRA and CDR2 YSYEKL. V shed 0 bases and J 9 bases; nucleotides not matched to a gene: 11. The CDR3 has 16 residues. The CDR3 loop reads CASSQERLAGGGEQFF. The CDR3 nucleotides read TGCGCCAGCAGCCAAGAGCGACTAGCTGGGGGAGGTGAGCAGTTCTTC.

This clonotype was seen many times. The chain is built from TRBV20-1 and TRBJ2-3, with TRBD2 matching over 10 bases. From germline, CDR1 is DFQATT and CDR2 SNEGSKA (reference sequence). With V trimmed by 3 bases and J by 0 bases, 6 bases remained unmatched. This CDR3 region has 16 residues. The CDR3 DNA sequence: TGCAGTGCTAGGTCCCCGACTAGCGGGAGCACAGATACGCAGTATTTT. The encoded protein is CSARSPTSGSTDTQYF.

Worth noting for this clonotype: Sequence at one end of the junction differs from germline and may be a read error. The chain links TRBV29-1 to TRBJ2-1; D is unclear. Germline V CDR1 and CDR2: SQVTM, ANQGSEA. This CDR3 has 14 amino acids. DNA of the CDR3: TGCAGCGTTGAACCAACGGCAACCTACAATGAGCAGCTCTTC. Encoded protein: CSVEPTATYNEQLF.

About this clonotype: This may arise from a read error, as a much more abundant clone is one base away. Given the absence of the conserved phenylalanine or tryptophan at the CDR3 end, a read error is likely. The chain links TRBV5-1 to TRBJ2-7, with unresolved D. This CDR3 spans 16 amino acids. CDR1 is SGHRS, CDR2 YFSETQ, per germline. V was trimmed by 5 bases and J by 4 bases, leaving 22 bases between them. CDR3 sequence (DNA): TGCGCCAGCAGAATTACTACTTCCTTCCCCCTATACGAGCAGTACTCC. Translating gives CASRITTSFPLYEQYS.

This chain joins TRBV29-1 and TRBJ2-5, with a tentative D call TRBD2 (5 bases). V was trimmed by 8 bases and J by 5 bases, leaving 18 bases between them. The CDR3 spans 13 residues. Germline V gene data show CDR1 as SQVTM and CDR2 as ANQGSEA. CDR3 region: CSHTGGGVETQYF. The DNA of the CDR3 is TGCAGCCATACGGGCGGAGGCGTGGAGACCCAGTACTTC.

This clonotype was observed a handful of times. V gene TRBV27 combines with J gene TRBJ2-2, with 8 bases identical to TRBD2. Per germline, CDR1 MNHEY and CDR2 SMNVEV (reference sequence). This CDR3 contains 14 residues. V trimming: 8 bases; J trimming: 6 bases; junction bases outside the gene matches: 8. The CDR3 DNA follows: TGTGCCAGCCGGGAGGGCCCCTACGCCGGGGAGCTGTTTTTT. It codes for CASREGPYAGELFF.

Notes on this clonotype: Given a much more abundant clone one base away, this may be a read error. This sequence joins TRBV6-5 and TRBJ2-1; 8 bases are shared with TRBD2. Germline V CDR1 and CDR2: MNHEY, SVGAGI. The CDR3 is 14 amino acids. The CDR3: CASSYSSGINGQFF. For the CDR3, the DNA is TGTGCCAGCAGTTACTCTAGCGGGATCAATGGGCAGTTCTTC.

This rearrangement joins TRBV20-1 to TRBJ2-3, with TRBD2 identical over 11 bases. CDR3 size: 18 residues. The V segment lost 0 bases and the J segment 5 bases; nucleotides outside the gene matches: 13. The germline V gene has CDR1 DFQATT and CDR2 SNEGSKA (reference sequence). This CDR3 is CSARDLPPGLAEVDTQYF. CDR3 bases: TGCAGTGCTAGAGATCTTCCGCCGGGACTAGCGGAGGTAGATACGCAGTATTTT.

At least ten counts were recorded for this clonotype. The chain has TRBV15 and TRBJ2-3; 13 nucleotides align to TRBD2. The junction had 13 bases not matched to a gene; V was cut back by 5 bases and J by 5 bases. Germline V lookup: CDR1 LNHNV, CDR2 YYDKDF (reference sequence). The CDR3 loop spans 18 amino acids. CDR3 loop: CATSGIRTSGRAVDTQYF. The CDR3 DNA is TGTGCCACCAGCGGGATCCGAACTAGCGGGAGGGCCGTAGATACGCAGTATTTT. The full variable domain, its missing parts supplied by reference TRBV15 and TRBJ2-3, is DAMVIQNPRYQVTQFGKPVTLSCSQTLNHNVMYWYQQKSSQAPKLLFHYYDKDFNNEADTPDNFQSRRPNTSFCFLDIRSPGLGDTAMYLCATSGIRTSGRAVDTQYFGPGTRLTVL.